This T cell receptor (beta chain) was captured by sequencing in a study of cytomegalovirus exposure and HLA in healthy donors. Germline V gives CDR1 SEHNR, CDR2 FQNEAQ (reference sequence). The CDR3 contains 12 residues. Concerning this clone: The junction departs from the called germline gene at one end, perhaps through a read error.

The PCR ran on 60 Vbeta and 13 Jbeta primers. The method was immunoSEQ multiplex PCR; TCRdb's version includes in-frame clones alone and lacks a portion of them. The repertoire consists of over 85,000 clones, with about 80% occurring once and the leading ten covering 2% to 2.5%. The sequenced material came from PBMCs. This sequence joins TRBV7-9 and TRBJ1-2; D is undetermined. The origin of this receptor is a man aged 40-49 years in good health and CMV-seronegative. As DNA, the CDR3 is TGTTCCAGCAGCTTAAATGTAGATGGCTACACCTTC. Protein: CSSSLNVDGYTF. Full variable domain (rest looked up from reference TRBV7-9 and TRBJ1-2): DTGVSQNPRHKITKRGQNVTFRCDPISEHNRLYWYRQTLGQGPEFLTYFQNEAQLEKSRLLSDRFSAERPKGSFSTLEIQRTEQGDSAMYLCSSSLNVDGYTFGSGTRLTVV.